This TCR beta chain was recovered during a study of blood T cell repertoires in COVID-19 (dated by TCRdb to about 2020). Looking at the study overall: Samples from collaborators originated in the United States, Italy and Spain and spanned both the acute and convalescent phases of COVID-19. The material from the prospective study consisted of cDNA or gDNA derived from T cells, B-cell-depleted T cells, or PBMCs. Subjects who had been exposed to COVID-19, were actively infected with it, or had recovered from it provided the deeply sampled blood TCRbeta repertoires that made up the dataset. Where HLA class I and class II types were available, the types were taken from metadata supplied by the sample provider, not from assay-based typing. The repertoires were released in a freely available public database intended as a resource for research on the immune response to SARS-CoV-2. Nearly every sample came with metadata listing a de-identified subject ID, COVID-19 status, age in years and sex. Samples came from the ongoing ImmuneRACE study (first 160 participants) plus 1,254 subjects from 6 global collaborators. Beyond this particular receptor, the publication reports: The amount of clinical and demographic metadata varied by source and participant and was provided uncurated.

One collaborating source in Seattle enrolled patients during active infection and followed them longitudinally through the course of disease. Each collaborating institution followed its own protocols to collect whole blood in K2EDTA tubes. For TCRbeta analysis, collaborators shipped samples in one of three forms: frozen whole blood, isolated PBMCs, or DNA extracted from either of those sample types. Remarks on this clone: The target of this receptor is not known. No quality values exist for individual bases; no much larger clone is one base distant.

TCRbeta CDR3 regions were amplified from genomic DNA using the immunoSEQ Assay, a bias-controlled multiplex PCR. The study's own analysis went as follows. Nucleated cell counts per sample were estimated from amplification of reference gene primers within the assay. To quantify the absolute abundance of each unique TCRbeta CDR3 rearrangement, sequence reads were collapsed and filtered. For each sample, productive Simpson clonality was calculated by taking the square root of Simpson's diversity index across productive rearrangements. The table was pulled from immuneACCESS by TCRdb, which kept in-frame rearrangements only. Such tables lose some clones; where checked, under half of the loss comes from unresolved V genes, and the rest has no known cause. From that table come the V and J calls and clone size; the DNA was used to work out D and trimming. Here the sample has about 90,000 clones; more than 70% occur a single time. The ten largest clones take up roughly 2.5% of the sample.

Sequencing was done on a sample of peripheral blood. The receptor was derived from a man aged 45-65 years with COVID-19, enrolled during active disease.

The nucleotide sequence is TGTGCCAGCAGAAGGGGTGATAGCAATCAGCCCCAGCATTTT. The translation is CASRRGDSNQPQHF. Recombination connected TRBV6-5 to TRBJ1-5; the D segment could be TRBD1, given 5 matching bases. In the germline V gene, CDR1 corresponds to MNHEY and CDR2 to SVGAGI. Measured from the cysteine to the phenylalanine, the CDR3 is 14 residues long. The read is trimmed to its CDR3 DNA, 42 bases read in frame from base 1. Deletion took 6 bases off V and 0 bases off J, with a span of 9 bases between the germline ends.